This paragraph covers one TCR beta chain sequence. Libraries were prepared by immunoSEQ multiplex PCR; TCRdb keeps only in-frame clonotypes and omits some of them. The sample consists of about 70,000 clones, about four fifths of them appearing once. This sample is part of a study of T cells in localized non-small cell lung cancer. With 1 base removed from V and 0 bases from J, the gap between germline ends came to 9 bases. Looked up from germline, CDR1 is SGHVS and CDR2 is FNYEAQ. The CDR3 totals 15 residues. Sequencing used peripheral blood, obtained before any cancer treatment. This receptor was taken from an older female donor with stage I lung adenocarcinoma. The V gene is TRBV7-6, the J gene TRBJ2-5; D not certain. CDR3 region: CASSLGVGNQETQYF. The CDR3 DNA reads TGTGCCAGCAGCTTAGGGGTGGGAAACCAAGAGACCCAGTACTTC.